These 8 T cell receptor beta chains came from one sample sequenced in a study of cytomegalovirus exposure and HLA in healthy donors. The PCR made use of 60 Vbeta and 13 Jbeta primers. Libraries were prepared by immunoSEQ multiplex PCR; TCRdb keeps only in-frame clonotypes and omits some of them. The sample has under 200,000 clones; 80% to 90% are singletons. The sample was PBMCs. The receptors derive from a man younger than 40 in good health and CMV-seropositive.

Here the CDR3 DNA reads TGCAGCGTTGAAGACTTTCGGGGGGAGACCCAGTACTTC. Its protein product is CSVEDFRGETQYF. The gene calls are TRBV29-1 and TRBJ2-5; D perhaps matches TRBD2 (6 bases). This CDR3 contains 13 residues. Between the trimmed V and J ends, which lost 0 bases and 5 bases, there was a span of 10 bases. Germline CDR1 is SQVTM and CDR2 is ANQGSEA.

The chain couples TRBV4-3 to TRBJ2-7; a weak D match, TRBD1 (8 bases). The V gene lost 6 bases and the J gene lost 4 bases, with 16 bases spanning the gap. Germline values: CDR1 LGHNA, CDR2 YSLEER. This CDR3 spans 14 amino acids. The CDR3 spells CASSQDREGYEQYF. The CDR3 DNA reads TGCGCCAGCAGTCAGGACAGGGAGGGGTACGAGCAGTACTTC.

V is TRBV13 and J is TRBJ2-2; weak D call: TRBD2 (6 bases). The CDR3 contains 16 residues. V was shortened by 5 bases and J by 6 bases, with 19 bases between the two germline ends. Germline CDR1 PRHDT, CDR2 FYEKMQ (reference sequence). This CDR3 is CASSRRSGLRAGELFF. DNA of the CDR3: TGTGCCAGCAGCCGCCGGAGCGGGCTGAGGGCCGGGGAGCTGTTTTTT.

The gene calls are TRBV6-1 and TRBJ2-5; tentative D call: TRBD2 (5 bases). The CDR3 contains 13 residues. Germline CDR1 reads MNHNS; CDR2 reads SASEGT. V dropped 9 bases and J dropped 4 bases, with 15 bases sitting between them. Written as DNA, the CDR3 is TGTGCCAGTATGGACCTCCGGGGAGAGACCCAGTACTTC. The encoded protein is CASMDLRGETQYF.

J is TRBJ2-7 and V is TRBV29-1; D is possibly TRBD1 (6 bases). The germline V gene has CDR1 SQVTM and CDR2 ANQGSEA. This CDR3 region has 12 residues. Trimming removed 7 bases at V and 2 bases at J, with 12 bases between. In nucleotides, the CDR3 is TGCAGCGCCGGAACAGGGACCTACGAGCAGTACTTC. As protein: CSAGTGTYEQYF.

This chain connects TRBV4-3 to TRBJ2-7; D possibly corresponds to TRBD1 (6 bases). V was trimmed by 6 bases and J by 0 bases, leaving 15 bases between them. CDR1 is LGHNA and CDR2 is YSLEER in the germline V gene. This CDR3 contains 15 residues. The CDR3 DNA sequence: TGCGCCAGCAGAATCTTGGACAGTGCCTCCTACGAGCAGTACTTC. The encoded protein is CASRILDSASYEQYF.

The chain employs TRBV9 and TRBJ2-3, with a tentative D call TRBD2 (5 bases). Germline loops: CDR1 SGDLS, CDR2 YYNGEE. This CDR3 is built from 14 residues. Trimming shortened V by 4 bases and J by 5 bases, and 14 bases separated the two germline ends. The CDR3 region is CASSPGAVKDTQYF. Here the CDR3 DNA reads TGTGCCAGCAGCCCCGGAGCGGTGAAAGATACGCAGTATTTT.

The chain recombines TRBV19 with TRBJ2-2; the match to TRBD2 covers 13 bases. From germline, CDR1 is LNHDA and CDR2 SQIVND (reference sequence). The V segment lost 10 bases and the J segment 5 bases; nucleotides outside the gene matches: 4. The CDR3 runs to 14 residues. CDR3: CATRGLAGTGELFF. CDR3 DNA sequence: TGTGCCACTCGGGGACTAGCGGGAACCGGGGAGCTGTTTTTT.